A single sample gave rise to the 6 T cell receptor beta chains below, sequenced in a study of shared clonotypes between healthy human individuals. Measured with immunoSEQ multiplex PCR; TCRdb has only the in-frame clones, and not every one. There are roughly 1,500,000 clones in the sample; approximately 98% occur only once, and about 0.45% lies in the top ten. Sequencing was performed on naive CD4+ T cells sorted from blood. This sample's subset: CD45RA+ positively selected. These TCRs come from a man aged 25-45 years in good health.

This rearrangement joins TRBV14 to TRBJ2-1; 11 bases fit TRBD2. Germline CDR1 SGHDN, CDR2 FVKESK. This CDR3 contains 20 residues. The V segment lost 5 bases and the J segment 7 bases; nucleotides outside the gene matches: 22. The CDR3 region has the DNA TGTGCCAGCAGCTATACCGGGACTAGCGGCTGGATCCGTACACGGAATGAGCAGTTCTTC. This encodes CASSYTGTSGWIRTRNEQFF.

The chain combines TRBV30 with TRBJ1-5; D gene uncertain. Trimming left V 3 bases short and J 6 bases short, with 12 bases between. This CDR3 comprises 13 residues. Per germline, CDR1 GTSNPN and CDR2 SVGIG (reference sequence). The CDR3, as DNA: TGTGCCTGGAGCTCCAAGGGAGGTCAGCCCCAGCATTTT. This encodes CAWSSKGGQPQHF.

V usage is TRBV18 and J usage is TRBJ2-1; 12 bases agree with TRBD2. Germline-derived CDR1 and CDR2 are KGHSH and LQKENI. The CDR3 length is 15 residues. The J segment lost 5 bases and the V segment lost 6 bases, leaving 5 bases of the junction unmatched. CDR3: CASSVRLAGDNEQFF. The CDR3 region has the DNA TGTGCCAGCTCGGTGAGACTAGCGGGAGACAATGAGCAGTTCTTC.

The chain is built from TRBV30 and TRBJ2-7; D not resolved. The germline V gene has CDR1 GTSNPN and CDR2 SVGIG (reference sequence). Trimming shortened V by 1 base and J by 0 bases, and 1 base separated the two germline ends. The CDR3 length is 11 residues. This CDR3 is CAWSDSYEQYF. As DNA, the CDR3 is TGTGCCTGGAGTGACTCCTACGAGCAGTACTTC.

V and J are TRBV6-5 and TRBJ2-3; 10 nucleotides agree with TRBD2. The CDR3 runs to 13 residues. The germline gives CDR1 MNHEY, CDR2 SVGAGI. V was clipped by 10 bases and J by 1 base; unmatched bases: 2. The CDR3 loop is CAIGTSGTDTQYF. CDR3 bases: TGTGCCATCGGGACTAGCGGCACAGATACGCAGTATTTT.

V is TRBV19 and J is TRBJ1-5, with 10 bases matching TRBD1. The CDR3 sequence is 15 residues long. The junction had 6 bases not matched to a gene; V was cut back by 4 bases and J by 6 bases. Germline CDR1 LNHDA, CDR2 SQIVND (reference sequence). The CDR3 nucleotides read TGTGCCAGTAGTAACTGGGGACAGGGGAGTCAGCCCCAGCATTTT. This codes for CASSNWGQGSQPQHF.